A single sample gave rise to the 4 T cell receptor beta chains below, sequenced in a study of neurological immune-mediated disorders. Time point of the sample: longitudinal time-point 1 (baseline). Each CDR3 protein gets one entry after TCRdb re-called the 5' RACE reads with MiXCR. Here the sample spans 67,000 or so distinct CDR3 sequences, approximately 15% being singletons. Sequencing was performed on PBMCs. These receptors were obtained from a female donor with HTLV-1-associated myelopathy (HAM/TSP).

This clonotype was picked up many times. The chain links TRBV5-1 to TRBJ2-1; TRBD1 is a possible D gene (5 bases). V gave up 0 bases and J gave up 8 bases, with 6 bases separating them. Per the germline V gene, CDR1 is SGHRS and CDR2 is YFSETQ. This CDR3 has 12 amino acids. The chain's CDR3 is CASSLGGYEQFF. The DNA for the CDR3 is TGCGCCAGCAGCTTGGGGGGCTATGAGCAGTTCTTC.

This clonotype was observed many times. This chain joins TRBV11-3 and TRBJ2-1; 7 bases align to TRBD1. The germline V gene has CDR1 SGHNT and CDR2 YENEEA. Trimming cost V 5 bases and J 4 bases; bases outside gene matches: 2. The CDR3 spans 13 residues. As DNA, the CDR3 is TGTGCCAGCAGCCGGGACAGATACAATGAGCAGTTCTTC. Its protein is CASSRDRYNEQFF.

In this sample, this clonotype is medium-sized (0.01 to 0.1%). One end of the junction is discordant with germline, which a read error may explain. The V and J genes are TRBV5-1 and TRBJ2-5; D call uncertain. The germline gives CDR1 SGHRS, CDR2 YFSETQ. This CDR3 region has 13 residues. As DNA, the CDR3 is TGTGCCAGCAGCTTAGCAACGCAAGAGACCCAGTACTTC. It encodes CASSLATQETQYF.

This clonotype was recorded many times. This rearrangement joins TRBV6-5 to TRBJ2-7; D not resolved. Germline CDR1 reads MNHEY; CDR2 reads SVGAGI. V was pared by 0 bases and J by 3 bases, with 9 bases between. The CDR3 loop spans 14 amino acids. The CDR3 spells CASSYSRQYYEQYF. CDR3 in DNA: TGTGCCAGCAGTTACTCGCGGCAGTACTACGAGCAGTACTTC.